These 21 T cell receptor beta chains were sequenced from one sample in a study of blood T cell repertoires in COVID-19. Using immunoSEQ multiplex PCR, the repertoire was profiled, and TCRdb retains in-frame clones only, with some absent. The repertoire holds 150,000 to 200,000 clones, with about nine tenths as singletons. The sequenced sample was peripheral blood. These receptors originate from a man between 35 and 55 years old with acute or convalescent COVID-19.

J is TRBJ1-1 and V is TRBV27; the match to TRBD1 covers 12 bases. The germline V gene has CDR1 MNHEY and CDR2 SMNVEV (reference sequence). J gave up 2 bases and V 5 bases, and 6 bases lay outside the gene matches. This CDR3 region has 16 residues. The CDR3 sequence is CASSKPGQGANTEAFF. CDR3 coding DNA: TGTGCCAGCAGTAAGCCGGGACAGGGGGCAAACACTGAAGCTTTCTTT.

The chain combines TRBV12-5 with TRBJ2-1; 9 bases match TRBD1. The ends lost 3 bases at V and 7 bases at J; junction bases unmatched: 4. Per the germline V gene, CDR1 is LGHNT and CDR2 is FRNRAP. The CDR3 is 14 amino acids. Here the CDR3 reads CASGFGTGSNEQFF. In DNA form, the CDR3 reads TGTGCTAGTGGTTTTGGGACAGGGAGTAATGAGCAGTTCTTC.

This chain's CDR3 is CASQENTGELFF. For the CDR3, the DNA is TGTGCCAGCCAGGAGAACACCGGGGAGCTGTTTTTT. The gene calls are TRBV6-5 and TRBJ2-2, with D uncertain. The CDR3 length is 12 residues. Trimming shortened V by 8 bases and J by 1 base, and 5 bases separated the two germline ends. CDR1 is MNHEY and CDR2 is SVGAGI in the germline V gene.

J is TRBJ1-2 and V is TRBV5-1; TRBD1 agrees at 10 bases. The CDR3 consists of 17 residues. Germline trimming cut 4 bases from V and 5 bases from J; bases unmatched to any gene: 14. Germline loops: CDR1 SGHRS, CDR2 YFSETQ. The CDR3 sequence: CASSGTGTGDVGYGYTF. The CDR3 DNA follows: TGCGCCAGCAGCGGAACCGGGACAGGGGATGTAGGGTATGGCTACACCTTC.

J is TRBJ2-5 and V is TRBV27, with 10 bases aligning to TRBD2. CDR3 size: 21 residues. V shed 7 bases and J 2 bases; nucleotides not matched to a gene: 25. In germline, CDR1 is MNHEY, CDR2 SMNVEV (reference sequence). The CDR3 nucleotides read TGTGCCAGCACCTTAGGTGGGCTGCGTACATTAGCGGGGGGCTTTCAAGAGACCCAGTACTTC. Encoded protein: CASTLGGLRTLAGGFQETQYF.

The chain links TRBV30 to TRBJ1-1, with D perhaps TRBD1 (5 bases). The CDR3 is made up of 12 amino acids. Trimming pared 2 bases from V and 4 bases from J, leaving 8 bases between. CDR1 is GTSNPN and CDR2 is SVGIG in the germline V gene (reference sequence). CDR3 DNA: TGTGCCTGGAGTACAGGTCTCACTGAAGCTTTCTTT. Its protein product is CAWSTGLTEAFF.

The rearrangement links TRBV19 to TRBJ2-5, with 10 bases matching TRBD1. The CDR3 spans 16 residues. J was trimmed by 2 bases and V by 2 bases; bases with no gene match: 5. The V gene's germline CDR1 is LNHDA and CDR2 SQIVND (reference sequence). The CDR3 loop reads CASSIPTGGSQETQYF. The CDR3 region has the DNA TGTGCCAGTAGTATACCGACAGGGGGCTCACAAGAGACCCAGTACTTC.

The J gene is TRBJ1-2, the V gene TRBV6-6, with 8 bases matching TRBD1. There are 13 residues in the CDR3. Germline V gene sequence: CDR1 MNHNY, CDR2 SVGAGI (reference sequence). J gave up 6 bases and V 6 bases, and 6 bases lay outside the gene matches. The CDR3 region is CASRLTGVDGYTF. CDR3 in DNA: TGTGCCAGCAGATTGACAGGGGTCGATGGCTACACCTTC.

The chain is built from TRBV2 and TRBJ2-3; D remains unclear. CDR3 size: 15 residues. Germline V lookup: CDR1 SNHLY, CDR2 FYNNEI. Trimming removed 3 bases at V and 3 bases at J, with 13 bases between. CDR3 DNA sequence: TGTGCCAGCAGTGACGATCCGGGTTGGACAGATACGCAGTATTTT. It yields the protein CASSDDPGWTDTQYF. Together with reference TRBV2 and TRBJ2-3, the CDR3 gives the full variable domain: EPEVTQTPSHQVTQMGQEVILRCVPISNHLYFYWYRQILGQKVEFLVSFYNNEISEKSEIFDDQFSVERPDGSNFTLKIRSTKLEDSAMYFCASSDDPGWTDTQYFGPGTRLTVL.

With regard to this clone: Other DNA variants within this sample encode the same CDR3. The chain's CDR3 is CASSLGSQETQYF. CDR3 nucleotide sequence: TGTGCCAGCAGCTTAGGCAGCCAAGAGACCCAGTACTTC. The gene calls are TRBV11-3 and TRBJ2-5, with D uncertain. Per the germline V gene, CDR1 is SGHNT and CDR2 is YENEEA. V was shortened by 1 base and J by 1 base, with 4 bases between the two germline ends. CDR3 length: 13 amino acids.

The chain links TRBV19 to TRBJ2-2, with TRBD1 matching 7 bases. CDR3 length equals 18 residues. Germline V lookup: CDR1 LNHDA, CDR2 SQIVND (reference sequence). Trimming cost V 3 bases and J 1 base; bases outside gene matches: 11. The DNA for the CDR3 is TGTGCCAGTAGTATTCGGGGACAGCCCTTCGTGAACACCGGGGAGCTGTTTTTT. Its protein product is CASSIRGQPFVNTGELFF.

This chain links TRBV30 with TRBJ2-3, with 13 nucleotides matching TRBD2. J was trimmed by 2 bases and V by 5 bases; bases with no gene match: 4. The germline CDR1 and CDR2 sequences are GTSNPN and SVGIG (reference sequence). The CDR3 is made up of 15 amino acids. The CDR3 here is CAWGGLAGNTDTQYF. Here the CDR3 DNA reads TGTGCCTGGGGGGGACTAGCGGGGAACACAGATACGCAGTATTTT. The full variable domain, rest sourced from reference TRBV30 and TRBJ2-3, is SQTIHQWPATLVQPVGSPLSLECTVEGTSNPNLYWYRQAAGRGLQLLFYSVGIGQISSEVPQNLSASRPQDRQFILSSKKLLLSDSGFYLCAWGGLAGNTDTQYFGPGTRLTVL.

The chain couples TRBV5-1 to TRBJ2-2, with D tentatively TRBD1 (5 bases). Between the trimmed V and J ends, which lost 4 bases and 1 base, there was a span of 11 bases. The CDR3 length is 15 residues. CDR1 is SGHRS, CDR2 YFSETQ, per germline. CDR3 in amino acids: CASSRDSLNTGELFF. CDR3 bases: TGCGCCAGCAGCCGCGACAGCCTGAACACCGGGGAGCTGTTTTTT.

The chain joins TRBV7-9 to TRBJ2-2; the match to TRBD1 covers 7 bases. J lost 5 bases, V lost 2 bases, and 5 bases had no gene match. Germline loops: CDR1 SEHNR, CDR2 FQNEAQ (reference sequence). This CDR3 spans 15 amino acids. The chain's CDR3 is CASSLTGDQTGELFF. CDR3 DNA: TGTGCCAGCAGCTTAACAGGGGATCAAACCGGGGAGCTGTTTTTT.

This clone was found a few times. The V call is TRBV6-5, the J call TRBJ1-3; possible D gene TRBD1, 5 bases. CDR3 length equals 16 residues. Looked up from germline, CDR1 is MNHEY and CDR2 is SVGAGI. Between the trimmed V and J ends, which lost 2 bases and 0 bases, there was a span of 11 bases. The CDR3 coding sequence is TGTGCCAGCAGTTACGGGGGGGGAGGCTCTGGAAACACCATATATTTT. This sequence encodes CASSYGGGGSGNTIYF.

The genes are TRBV5-1 and TRBJ2-2; TRBD1 matches at 9 bases. The CDR3 loop spans 18 amino acids. From germline, CDR1 is SGHRS and CDR2 YFSETQ. With V trimmed by 0 bases and J by 5 bases, 11 bases remained unmatched. CDR3 region: CASSLAGTGKSVTGELFF. Here the CDR3 DNA reads TGCGCCAGCAGCTTGGCCGGGACAGGGAAATCGGTGACCGGGGAGCTGTTTTTT.

On this clone itself: This sample includes further DNA sequences coding for the same CDR3. The chain uses TRBV30 and TRBJ2-5, with 8 positions matching TRBD2. The V gene end was trimmed by 2 bases and the J gene end by 2 bases; junction bases not matched to a gene: 10. Germline V gene sequence: CDR1 GTSNPN, CDR2 SVGIG (reference sequence). The CDR3 loop spans 16 amino acids. Written as DNA, the CDR3 is TGTGCCTGGAGTTTCGGGCTAGCGGGTGGACAAGAGACCCAGTACTTC. It yields the protein CAWSFGLAGGQETQYF.

V is TRBV9 and J is TRBJ2-1; 7 nucleotides line up with TRBD2. The CDR3 runs 15 residues. V gave up 2 bases and J gave up 2 bases; unmatched junction bases: 4. Per germline, CDR1 SGDLS and CDR2 YYNGEE. The CDR3 nucleotides read TGTGCCAGCAGCGTTGTGGGGGGGACCTACAATGAGCAGTTCTTC. This encodes CASSVVGGTYNEQFF.

The V gene is TRBV4-3, the J gene TRBJ1-5; TRBD1 might be the D (5 bases). V was trimmed by 1 base and J by 0 bases, leaving 7 bases between them. The length of the CDR3 is 15 residues. Germline CDR1 and CDR2: LGHNA and YSLEER. The CDR3 here is CASSQGQTSNQPQHF. CDR3 in DNA: TGCGCCAGCAGCCAAGGACAGACTAGCAATCAGCCCCAGCATTTT.

The chain couples TRBV3-1 (or the pseudogene TRBV3-2) to TRBJ1-2; D not resolved. Germline V gives CDR1 LGHDT, CDR2 YNNKEL (reference sequence). The length of the CDR3 is 12 residues. Trimming shortened V by 1 base and J by 8 bases, and 8 bases separated the two germline ends. As DNA, the CDR3 is TGTGCCAGCAGCCAAGTTCAGGTCGGCTACACCTTC. This sequence encodes CASSQVQVGYTF.

V usage is TRBV19 and J usage is TRBJ1-5, with TRBD1 identical over 9 bases. The germline V gene encodes CDR1 LNHDA and CDR2 SQIVND (reference sequence). Losses at the gene ends were 2 bases for V and 0 bases for J; bases not matched to a gene: 5. The CDR3 runs to 17 residues. The chain's CDR3 is CASSITGGPYSNQPQHF. For the CDR3, the DNA is TGTGCCAGTAGTATAACAGGGGGCCCTTATAGCAATCAGCCCCAGCATTTT.